This T cell receptor beta chain comes out of a study of Tregs in tolerant kidney transplant recipients. Germline-derived CDR1 and CDR2 are PRHDT and FYEKMQ (reference sequence). The V end lost 0 bases, the J end lost 1 base, and 10 bases lay between the germline ends. This CDR3 spans 16 amino acids. Turning to this clone: Its cognate antigen is unknown.

Study-level findings and limits: Findings come from small patient numbers and require larger validation. Tolerant patients' donor-specific Tregs expanded beyond overall Tregs, suggesting antigen-driven growth. Biological reproducibility was not directly addressed, but technical replication error appeared minimal.

This table comes from immunoSEQ multiplex PCR, and its TCRdb copy is limited to in-frame clones, with some not included. In the table there are about 52,000 clones, about 90% of which are singletons. The nonmyeloablative bone marrow transplants came from related graft donors, with transient mixed chimerism. Unstimulated regulatory T cells (CD4+CD25+CD127-), CD4+CD25- non-regulatory cells, CD4 and CD8 cells were FACS-sorted from thawed PBMCs. The receptor was isolated from a human patient who received a combined kidney and bone marrow transplant. Some of these T cells may belong to the graft donor. The sequenced sample was CD8+ T cells from blood (PBMCs), obtained 24 months after the transplant. V gene TRBV13 combines with J gene TRBJ2-4; maybe TRBD2 (6 bases). The CDR3 is CASSLGGRGAKNIQYF. The CDR3 bases are TGTGCCAGCAGCTTAGGTGGGCGGGGTGCCAAAAACATTCAGTACTTC.